The present TCR beta chain was sequenced within a study of lymphopenia after photon versus proton radiotherapy. Notes on the study in general: Only patients who died were analyzed for survival; proton advantage is unproven. In patients who died, overall survival fell as post-nadir TCR diversity dropped more. After the lymphocyte nadir, photon-treated repertoires showed oligoclonal expansion, especially of CD8+ Temra cells. Under photons, naive T cells and diversity fell while effector/memory populations rose.

The CDR3 runs to 14 residues. CDR1 and CDR2 from the germline V gene are MNHEY and SMNVEV (reference sequence). The junction had 6 bases not matched to a gene; V was cut back by 5 bases and J by 7 bases. Profiled with immunoSEQ multiplex PCR; TCRdb holds only in-frame clones, not every one. The data show 40,000 to 55,000 clones, with roughly 90% seen just once and 15% to 20% held by the top ten. As concerns this clone: Its antigen is unknown.

This receptor was taken from a woman aged 40-49 years with cholangiocarcinoma. The input for sequencing was peripheral blood, taken from a patient treated with photon-based radiotherapy. The chain has TRBV27 and TRBJ2-1; 9 nucleotides agree with TRBD1. CDR3 residues: CASSTGGIGNEQFF. The CDR3 nucleotides are TGTGCCAGCAGTACAGGGGGCATAGGGAATGAGCAGTTCTTC.